This T cell receptor (beta chain) was sequenced in a study of shared clonotypes between healthy human individuals. Whole-study results and caveats: The genetic and exposure-history diversity represented was limited by few donors. Clonotypes shared by all four donors outscored non-shared clonotypes in generation probability. How much donors shared clonotypes was expected to be affected by sequencing depth.

On this clone: The antigen is undetermined.

Trimming took 2 bases from V and 8 from J, leaving 10 bases between them. The CDR3 loop spans 13 amino acids. The germline V gene has CDR1 SEHNR and CDR2 FQNEAQ (reference sequence). Method: immunoSEQ multiplex PCR; TCRdb's copy keeps in-frame clones and lacks some. The sample lists some 1,100,000 clones; approximately 80% were seen once. The chain joins TRBV7-9 to TRBJ2-1; TRBD1 is a possible D gene (5 bases). Sequencing used memory CD4+ T cells from PBMCs. Subset described: CD45RA-negative fraction. The sequence was collected from a man between 18 and 29 years old in good health. Some clones in this sample may be carry-over from other donors' samples. For the CDR3, the DNA is TGTGCCAGCAGCTTATCCCAAGGGGATGAGCAGTTCTTC. The encoded protein is CASSLSQGDEQFF.